This is a list of T cell receptor beta chains from one sample in a study of cytomegalovirus exposure and HLA in healthy donors. Assay used: immunoSEQ multiplex PCR; TCRdb lists only in-frame clones, some missing. The sample has approximately 160,000 clones, roughly 87% seen once. Sequenced: PBMCs. The receptors shown here come from a man in his thirties or forties in good health and CMV-seropositive. The CDR3 runs from the conserved cysteine through the conserved F or W. The D gene is left open where the match is weak. Size tells how often a clone was seen (once, few, many) or the class of an expanded clone, and some rows leave it out.

J: TRBJ2-7
D: TRBD1
V: TRBV6-5
size: .
DNA: TGTGCCAGTCGGGACAGGGGGAACGAGCAGTACTTC
CDR3: CASRDRGNEQYF

J: TRBJ1-2
D: TRBD1
V: TRBV6-5
size: .
DNA: TGTGCCAGCAGAAGGACAGGGGTCCTCGATGGCTACACCTTC
CDR3: CASRRTGVLDGYTF

J: TRBJ1-5
D: .
V: TRBV30
size: .
DNA: TGTGCCTGGAGTACAGGTCTCGGCAATCAGCCCCAGCATTTT
CDR3: CAWSTGLGNQPQHF

J: TRBJ2-7
D: TRBD2
V: TRBV5-1
size: .
DNA: TGCGCCAGCAACTTGGGCGGGGGGACTTTTTACGAGCAGTACTTC
CDR3: CASNLGGGTFYEQYF

J: TRBJ2-3
D: .
V: TRBV7-2
size: once
DNA: TGTGCCAGCAGCGAGGGACTTCACACAGATACGCAGTATTTT
CDR3: CASSEGLHTDTQYF

J: TRBJ2-2
D: .
V: TRBV7-8
size: .
DNA: .
CDR3: CASSLDAGEVRFGELFF

J: TRBJ1-2
D: TRBD1
V: TRBV5-6
size: .
DNA: TGTGCCAGCAGCTGGGACAGGGGTCCGTATGGCTACACCTTC
CDR3: CASSWDRGPYGYTF

J: TRBJ1-1
D: .
V: TRBV27
size: .
DNA: TGTGCCAGCAGCCGAATAGACGGGACTGAAGCTTTCTTT
CDR3: CASSRIDGTEAFF

J: TRBJ1-2
D: TRBD1
V: TRBV5-4
size: .
DNA: TGTGCCAGCAGCAGCGCGACAGGGCACGGCTACACCTTC
CDR3: CASSSATGHGYTF

J: TRBJ2-5
D: TRBD1
V: TRBV30
size: .
DNA: TGTGCCTGGAGTCCGACAGGGGGGGTCCAAGAGACCCAGTACTTC
CDR3: CAWSPTGGVQETQYF

J: TRBJ2-2
D: .
V: TRBV2
size: .
DNA: TGTGCCAGCAGGGTCTCGACAACCGGGGAGCTGTTTTTT
CDR3: CASRVSTTGELFF

J: TRBJ1-2
D: .
V: TRBV6-6
size: .
DNA: TGTGCCAGCAGTTCGACAGGCGGGGGCGTCCGCTATGGCTACACCTTC
CDR3: CASSSTGGGVRYGYTF

J: TRBJ1-4
D: TRBD1
V: TRBV28
size: .
DNA: TGTGCCAGCAGTGTTGGGACAGGTTTTCGAAAACTGTTTTTT
CDR3: CASSVGTGFRKLFF

J: TRBJ1-2
D: TRBD1
V: TRBV4-2
size: .
DNA: TGTGCCAGCAGCCCCCCCCAGGGGGCCAATGACTATGGCTACACCTTC
CDR3: CASSPPQGANDYGYTF

J: TRBJ1-2
D: TRBD1
V: TRBV5-4
size: .
DNA: TGTGCCAGCCGATCGGGACAGTTCCCTGGCTACACCTTC
CDR3: CASRSGQFPGYTF

J: TRBJ2-7
D: .
V: TRBV28
size: .
DNA: TGTGCCAGCAGTCTGGGGCAGGGCGAGCAGTACTTC
CDR3: CASSLGQGEQYF

J: TRBJ1-3
D: .
V: TRBV5-6
size: .
DNA: TGTGCCAGCAATTTAGATCGACCCAGCGACTCTGGAAACACCATATATTTT
CDR3: CASNLDRPSDSGNTIYF

J: TRBJ1-5
D: .
V: TRBV6-5
size: once
DNA: TGTGCCAGCAGTCGGACAGAGACAAAAAATCAGCCCCAGCATTTT
CDR3: CASSRTETKNQPQHF

J: TRBJ2-7
D: .
V: TRBV25-1
size: .
DNA: TGTGCCAGCAGTGAACGGTCCCCTCACGAGCAGTACTTC
CDR3: CASSERSPHEQYF

J: TRBJ1-2
D: TRBD1
V: TRBV7-9
size: few
DNA: TGTTCCAGCAGCCGAGGGTCGGACAGGGGAAACTTTCGGTATGGCTACACCTTC
CDR3: CSSSRGSDRGNFRYGYTF

J: TRBJ2-2
D: .
V: TRBV11-2
size: few
DNA: TGTGCCAGCAGCTTAGTGGCAGGGAACACCGGGGAGCTGTTTTTT
CDR3: CASSLVAGNTGELFF

J: TRBJ1-1
D: .
V: TRBV5-5
size: .
DNA: TGTGCCAGCAGCTTGGCACTCTCCCACACTGAAGCTTTCTTT
CDR3: CASSLALSHTEAFF

J: TRBJ2-7
D: .
V: TRBV12-5
size: .
DNA: TGTGCTAGTGGTTTGGACATTCAGGGTCCCAACCACGAGCAGTACTTC
CDR3: CASGLDIQGPNHEQYF

J: TRBJ2-7
D: .
V: TRBV7-2
size: .
DNA: TGTGCCAGCAGCCTAGGCGGGACGGGGTCGTGGGAGCAGTACTTC
CDR3: CASSLGGTGSWEQYF

J: TRBJ2-5
D: .
V: TRBV7-9
size: .
DNA: TGTGCCAGCAGCTTTAAGGGATCCGGAGGAGAGACCCAGTACTTC
CDR3: CASSFKGSGGETQYF

J: TRBJ2-7
D: .
V: TRBV29-1
size: .
DNA: TGCACTCGAGGGGGTTTGCTTCCCTACGAGCAGTACTTC
CDR3: CTRGGLLPYEQYF

J: TRBJ1-2
D: .
V: TRBV7-2
size: .
DNA: TGTGCCAGCAGCTCGATTCCCCGGGGCTACACCTTC
CDR3: CASSSIPRGYTF

J: TRBJ1-4
D: TRBD1
V: TRBV14
size: .
DNA: TGTGCCAGCAGCCAAGATCTCGGGACAGGGGGACGCCGAGGGGGGGAAAAACTGTTTTTT
CDR3: CASSQDLGTGGRRGGEKLFF

J: TRBJ2-6
D: .
V: TRBV7-6
size: .
DNA: TGTGCCAGCAGCACGGGACAAGCCTCTGGGGCCAACGTCCTGACTTTC
CDR3: CASSTGQASGANVLTF